The clone carrying this TCR beta chain was seen a few times. Antigen specificity is unknown. This entry is derived from a study of T cells after yellow fever vaccination. TCRdb processed the 5' RACE reads anew with MiXCR; each CDR3 protein has one entry. Of under 600,000 distinct CDR3 sequences listed, roughly 13% are singletons. Study-level points and caveats: Clonotypes shared by both compartments, CD4 and CD8, made up a small share.

This CDR3 spans 16 amino acids. Trimming at V came to 4 bases and at J to 7 bases, leaving 6 bases not matched to a gene. Germline V gives CDR1 SGHVS, CDR2 FNYEAQ. The chain joins TRBV7-6 to TRBJ2-1; 14 bases map to TRBD2. Here the sequenced sample was PBMCs, taken on the day of the yellow fever booster vaccination. This receptor was identified in a man aged 25 to 45 who received the YFV17D yellow fever vaccine. CDR3 sequence: CASSSRTSGRRNEQFF. CDR3 DNA: TGTGCCAGCAGCTCCCGGACTAGCGGGAGGAGAAATGAGCAGTTCTTC.